This record concerns one T cell receptor (beta chain) sequence. Its target is not known. This CDR3 comprises 20 residues. After removal of 5 bases from V and 1 base from J, the junction contained 17 bases not matched to a gene. CDR1 is MNHNY, CDR2 SVGAGI, per germline (reference sequence). This entry is derived from a study of T cell responses to AZD1222 COVID-19 vaccine. Whole-study results and caveats: At baseline, seropositivity was found in only six or seven AZD1222 recipients. Spike-specific TCR repertoires showed rising breadth and depth after two AZD1222 doses. Within unmutated variant regions lay the reported targets of nearly half of spike-specific TCRs. Repertoires were obtained only post-peak T cell response.

Produced via immunoSEQ multiplex PCR; TCRdb's table is partial and in-frame only. Among about 180,000 clones, approximately 94% were seen once, and the ten largest hold roughly 1.7%. This TCR was recovered from an adult who received the AZD1222 COVID-19 vaccine. The rearrangement joins TRBV6-6 to TRBJ1-5, with 10 bases lining up with TRBD1. Sequencing used peripheral blood, obtained 28 days after the second AZD1222 dose. This CDR3 reads CASSPSSRDRGRWSNQPQHF. DNA for the CDR3: TGTGCCAGCAGTCCCTCATCCCGGGACAGGGGACGATGGAGCAATCAGCCCCAGCATTTT.